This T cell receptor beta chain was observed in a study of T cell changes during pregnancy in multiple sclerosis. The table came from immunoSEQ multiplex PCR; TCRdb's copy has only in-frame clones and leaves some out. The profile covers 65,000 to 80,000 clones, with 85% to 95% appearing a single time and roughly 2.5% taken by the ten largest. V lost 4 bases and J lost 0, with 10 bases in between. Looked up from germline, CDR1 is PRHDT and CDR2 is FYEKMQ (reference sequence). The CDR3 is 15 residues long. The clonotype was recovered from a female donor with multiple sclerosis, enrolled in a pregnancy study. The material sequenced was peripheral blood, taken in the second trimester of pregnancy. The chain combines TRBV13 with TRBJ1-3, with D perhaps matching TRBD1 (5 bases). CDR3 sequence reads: CASSSRVLSGNTIYF. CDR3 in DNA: TGTGCCAGCAGCTCCAGGGTGCTCTCTGGAAACACCATATATTTT.